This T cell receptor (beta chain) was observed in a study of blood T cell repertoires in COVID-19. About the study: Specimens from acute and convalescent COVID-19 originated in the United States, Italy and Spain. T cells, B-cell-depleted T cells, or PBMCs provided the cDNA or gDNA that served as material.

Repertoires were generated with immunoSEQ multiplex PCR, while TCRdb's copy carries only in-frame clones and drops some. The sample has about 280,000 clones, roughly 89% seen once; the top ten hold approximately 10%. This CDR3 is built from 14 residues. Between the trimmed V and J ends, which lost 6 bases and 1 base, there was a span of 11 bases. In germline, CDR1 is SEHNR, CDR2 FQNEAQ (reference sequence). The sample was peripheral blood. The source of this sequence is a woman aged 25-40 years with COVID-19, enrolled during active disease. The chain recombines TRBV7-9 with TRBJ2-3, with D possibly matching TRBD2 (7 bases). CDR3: CASRRGPGTDTQYF. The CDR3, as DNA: TGTGCCAGCAGGCGGGGGCCCGGCACAGATACGCAGTATTTT.